This is a list of T cell receptor beta chains from one sample in a study of blood T cells in healthy people across ages. Via MiXCR, TCRdb re-called the 5' RACE reads, giving one row per CDR3 protein. This table holds about 1.7 million distinct CDR3 sequences, roughly 27% found once. The sample consisted of blood. These receptors came from a woman aged 25-40 years in good health. CDR3s include the opening cysteine and the closing phenylalanine or tryptophan. A D gene is named only where the DNA matches it firmly. Not all rows give a size; the values are once, few, many and, for expanded clones, a class.

d_gene: -; j_gene: TRBJ2-7; abundance: many; v_gene: TRBV3-1; CDR3nt: TGTGCCAGCAGCCAGTCAGTATGGTACGAGCAGTACTTC; CDR3aa: CASSQSVWYEQYF
d_gene: -; j_gene: TRBJ1-1; abundance: many; v_gene: TRBV6-6; CDR3nt: TGTGCCAGCGGGGGACGGAACACTGAAGCTTTCTTT; CDR3aa: CASGGRNTEAFF
d_gene: TRBD1; j_gene: TRBJ2-7; abundance: -; v_gene: TRBV24-1; CDR3nt: TGTGCCACCAGTGATGGGGACAGCTACGAGCAGTACTTC; CDR3aa: CATSDGDSYEQYF
d_gene: -; j_gene: TRBJ1-2; abundance: -; v_gene: TRBV14; CDR3nt: TGTGCCAGCAGCCTCTCAGGCGTTAACTATGGCTACACCTTC; CDR3aa: CASSLSGVNYGYTF
d_gene: TRBD1; j_gene: TRBJ2-7; abundance: many; v_gene: TRBV7-3; CDR3nt: TGTGCCAGCAGCTACGCCGGGACAGGGACTTCCTACGAGCAGTACTTC; CDR3aa: CASSYAGTGTSYEQYF
d_gene: TRBD1; j_gene: TRBJ2-2; abundance: -; v_gene: TRBV4-2; CDR3nt: TGTGCCAGCAGCCGGACAGGGGCCACCGGGGAGCTGTTTTTT; CDR3aa: CASSRTGATGELFF
d_gene: -; j_gene: TRBJ2-3; abundance: -; v_gene: TRBV11-3; CDR3nt: TGTGCCAGCAGCTTAGAAGGGCTAGCACAAGATACGCAGTATTTT; CDR3aa: CASSLEGLAQDTQYF
d_gene: TRBD1; j_gene: TRBJ1-2; abundance: -; v_gene: TRBV28; CDR3nt: TGTGCCAGCAGTACAGGGGGTCATAACTATGGCTACACCTTC; CDR3aa: CASSTGGHNYGYTF
d_gene: -; j_gene: TRBJ1-2; abundance: -; v_gene: TRBV27; CDR3nt: TGTGCCAGCAGTCCACAGGGAAGCTCTGGCTACACCTTC; CDR3aa: CASSPQGSSGYTF
d_gene: -; j_gene: TRBJ2-1; abundance: few; v_gene: TRBV28; CDR3nt: TGTGCCAGCAACCCCAGGAGGTCCTACAATGAGCAGTTCTTC; CDR3aa: CASNPRRSYNEQFF